Following are 30 T cell receptor beta chains from one sample sequenced in a study of naive and memory T cell subsets. Both TRBC1 and TRBC2 were covered by a beta constant-region primer of two equimolar oligonucleotides. Ligated cDNA was amplified by four rounds of PCR with nested alpha and beta constant-region primers and SP2. TCRdb ran MiXCR on the UMI-ligation and nested PCR reads and lists one entry per CDR3 protein. The data show tens of thousands of distinct CDR3 sequences, about 8.2% seen once. Sequencing used naive CD8+ T cells from blood. The receptors shown here come from a human donor in good health.

This clonotype was found a few times. The chain joins TRBV12-3 or TRBV12-4 to TRBJ1-2; D not resolved. The V end lost 7 bases, the J end lost 1 base, and 19 bases lay between the germline ends. The CDR3 loop spans 16 amino acids. CDR3 residues: CASTQSGGAFNYGYTF. In DNA form, the CDR3 reads TGTGCCAGCACCCAGTCGGGCGGAGCTTTTAACTATGGCTACACCTTC.

The J gene is TRBJ2-3, the V gene TRBV24-1; no definite D call. CDR3 size: 14 residues. Between the trimmed V and J ends, which lost 1 base and 3 bases, there was a span of 7 bases. CDR1 is KGHDR and CDR2 is SFDVKD in the germline V gene. The CDR3 DNA follows: TGTGCCACCAGTGATTTCGCCGGGACAGATACGCAGTATTTT. Residues: CATSDFAGTDTQYF.

This clonotype occurred many times. The rearrangement links TRBV4-2 to TRBJ2-5; TRBD2 matches 7 bases. The CDR3 is made up of 18 amino acids. V lost 1 base to trimming and J lost 1 base; unmatched junction nucleotides: 12. Germline CDR1 reads LGHNA; CDR2 reads YNFKEQ. The CDR3 here is CASSQALWDYQRQETQYF. CDR3 nucleotide sequence: TGTGCCAGCAGCCAAGCATTATGGGACTACCAGCGCCAAGAGACCCAGTACTTC.

This clonotype was seen at least ten times. The rearrangement joins TRBV25-1 to TRBJ2-7; TRBD2 matches 10 bases. Germline lookup yields CDR1 MGHDK and CDR2 SYGVNS. The CDR3 length is 15 residues. V lost 4 bases and J lost 7; bases outside the gene matches: 10. CDR3 amino acids: CASSGISGGLKEQYF. For the CDR3, the DNA is TGTGCCAGCAGTGGGATTAGCGGGGGGTTAAAAGAGCAGTACTTC.

The CDR3 DNA is TGCGCCAGCAGCTTGACCGGGACACCGGCTAGCTATGGCTACACCTTC. Its protein is CASSLTGTPASYGYTF. This chain links TRBV5-1 with TRBJ1-2, with D perhaps TRBD1 (6 bases). Germline CDR1 SGHRS, CDR2 YFSETQ. CDR3 length equals 16 residues. With 1 base removed from V and 4 bases from J, the gap between germline ends came to 17 bases.

This clonotype has ten or more counts. The genes are TRBV13 and TRBJ1-1; 7 bases agree with TRBD1. Unmatched junction bases numbered 5, after V lost 4 bases and J lost 0 bases. The germline V gene encodes CDR1 PRHDT and CDR2 FYEKMQ (reference sequence). The CDR3 consists of 15 residues. CDR3: CASSSRRGMNTEAFF. CDR3 nucleotides: TGTGCCAGCAGCTCTCGCAGGGGGATGAACACTGAAGCTTTCTTT. Together with reference TRBV13 and TRBJ1-1, the CDR3 gives the full variable domain: AAGVIQSPRHLIKEKRETATLKCYPIPRHDTVYWYQQGPGQDPQFLISFYEKMQSDKGSIPDRFSAQQFSDYHSELNMSSLELGDSALYFCASSSRRGMNTEAFFGQGTRLTVV.

The V call is TRBV7-8, the J call TRBJ2-1, with TRBD2 identical over 7 bases. With V trimmed by 0 bases and J by 9 bases, 14 bases remained unmatched. The germline CDR1 and CDR2 sequences are SGHVS and FQNEAQ. CDR3 length equals 17 residues. CDR3 amino acids: CASSLAPGLWGPPEQFF. DNA for the CDR3: TGTGCCAGCAGCTTAGCACCGGGACTATGGGGCCCGCCTGAGCAGTTCTTC.

There are many counts of this clonotype. V gene TRBV4-1 combines with J gene TRBJ2-2; 8 bases align to TRBD2. V gave up 6 bases and J gave up 2 bases; unmatched junction bases: 5. This CDR3 has 15 amino acids. Germline assignment: CDR1 MGHRA and CDR2 YSYEKL. CDR3 sequence (DNA): TGCGCCAGCAGTCGACTAGCGATTAACACCGGGGAGCTGTTTTTT. Amino acids: CASSRLAINTGELFF.

This clonotype has ten or more counts. CDR3 in DNA: TGTGCCAGTACCCCAAGGGACAGATACGAGCAGTACTTC. It encodes CASTPRDRYEQYF. The rearrangement links TRBV19 to TRBJ2-7; 7 nucleotides line up with TRBD1. The CDR3 loop spans 13 amino acids. The V and J ends lost 7 bases and 4 bases, in that order; junction bases with no gene match: 7. The germline V gene encodes CDR1 LNHDA and CDR2 SQIVND (reference sequence). Supplemented by reference TRBV19 and TRBJ2-7, the full variable domain reads DGGITQSPKYLFRKEGQNVTLSCEQNLNHDAMYWYRQDPGQGLRLIYYSQIVNDFQKGDIAEGYSVSREKKESFPLTVTSAQKNPTAFYLCASTPRDRYEQYFGPGTRLTVT.

This clonotype was found a few times. The V call is TRBV27, the J call TRBJ2-7, with 12 bases aligning to TRBD2. Germline V lookup: CDR1 MNHEY, CDR2 SMNVEV (reference sequence). The CDR3 spans 15 residues. The V segment lost 5 bases and the J segment 5 bases; nucleotides outside the gene matches: 7. CDR3 sequence (DNA): TGTGCCAGCAGTCCCCCGACTAGCGGGAGCCACGAGCAGTACTTC. It codes for CASSPPTSGSHEQYF.

This clonotype was seen repeatedly, ten times or more. This chain joins TRBV28 and TRBJ2-7; TRBD2 is a possible D gene (5 bases). CDR3 size: 12 residues. The ends were cut back, 10 bases at V and 2 bases at J, with 12 bases in the middle. Germline loops: CDR1 MDHEN, CDR2 SYDVKM. CDR3 residues: CAISTRTYEQYF. For the CDR3, the DNA is TGTGCCATCTCAACTAGAACCTACGAGCAGTACTTC.

This chain uses TRBV27 with TRBJ1-1; TRBD1 might be the D (5 bases). This CDR3 contains 14 residues. V was clipped by 2 bases and J by 6 bases, with 13 bases between them. Germline CDR1 is MNHEY and CDR2 is SMNVEV (reference sequence). CDR3 sequence reads: CASSLRQIGPEAFF. CDR3 nucleotide sequence: TGTGCCAGCAGTTTAAGACAGATTGGACCTGAAGCTTTCTTT.

As DNA, the CDR3 is TGTGCCAGCAGTTGGGAGGGTCAAGAGACCCAGTACTTC. It specifies CASSWEGQETQYF. This chain connects TRBV28 to TRBJ2-5; 7 bases line up with TRBD2. Losses at the gene ends were 4 bases for V and 2 bases for J; bases not matched to a gene: 1. Per the germline V gene, CDR1 is MDHEN and CDR2 is SYDVKM. The CDR3 runs to 13 residues.

The sample holds a few counts of this clonotype. This chain uses TRBV12-3 or TRBV12-4 with TRBJ1-1; the D is unclear. V lost 5 bases and J 1 base, leaving 17 bases between the germline ends. There are 16 residues in the CDR3. CDR3 sequence reads: CASSPFGEGPNTEAFF. DNA of the CDR3: TGTGCCAGCAGTCCATTCGGAGAAGGGCCGAACACTGAAGCTTTCTTT.

This clonotype was picked up a small number of times. V usage is TRBV14 and J usage is TRBJ2-3; TRBD1 might be the D (5 bases). The germline CDR1 and CDR2 sequences are SGHDN and FVKESK. The CDR3 has 16 residues. V was trimmed by 3 bases and J by 0 bases, leaving 13 bases between them. CDR3 in amino acids: CASSHDSFSSTDTQYF. The CDR3 DNA sequence: TGTGCCAGCAGCCACGACAGCTTCTCTAGCACAGATACGCAGTATTTT.

At least ten counts were recorded for this clonotype. V usage is TRBV20-1 and J usage is TRBJ1-5; D gene unclear. There are 14 residues in the CDR3. From germline, CDR1 is DFQATT and CDR2 SNEGSKA (reference sequence). With 5 bases removed from V and 0 bases from J, the gap between germline ends came to 11 bases. DNA for the CDR3: TGCAGTGCTTCGAACGAAAATAGCAATCAGCCCCAGCATTTT. Protein sequence: CSASNENSNQPQHF.

This sequence joins TRBV2 and TRBJ2-5; D uncertain. Trimming stripped 3 bases from V and 4 bases from J, with 15 bases between. The CDR3 is 15 residues long. Germline CDR1 reads SNHLY; CDR2 reads FYNNEI. The CDR3 coding sequence is TGTGCCAGCAGTGATTCTGAGGTCTGGCTAGAGACCCAGTACTTC. It specifies CASSDSEVWLETQYF.

This clonotype has only a few counts. The V and J genes are TRBV7-8 and TRBJ2-1, with D hard to call. Trimming left V 3 bases short and J 4 bases short, with 13 bases between. The length of the CDR3 is 15 residues. Per germline, CDR1 SGHVS and CDR2 FQNEAQ. In nucleotides, the CDR3 is TGTGCCAGCAGCTTCACAGTCTCCCCTTACAATGAGCAGTTCTTC. This encodes CASSFTVSPYNEQFF.

This clonotype has a count of ten or more. The chain joins TRBV27 to TRBJ2-7, with D possibly matching TRBD2 (5 bases). Trimming cost V 6 bases and J 6 bases, with 12 bases left between them. The CDR3 length is 12 residues. Looked up from germline, CDR1 is MNHEY and CDR2 is SMNVEV (reference sequence). CDR3 loop: CASSRGWGEQYF. The CDR3 nucleotides are TGTGCCAGCAGCCGGGGATGGGGCGAGCAGTACTTC.

This clonotype was counted many times. The rearrangement uses TRBV29-1 and TRBJ2-1, with D perhaps being TRBD1 or TRBD2 (5 bases each). Looked up from germline, CDR1 is SQVTM and CDR2 is ANQGSEA. The CDR3 has 14 residues. V shed 5 bases and J shed 5 bases, with 16 bases lying between them. The CDR3 coding sequence is TGCAGCGTTCAAAGGTCGGGACCCCACAATGAGCAGTTCTTC. Its translation: CSVQRSGPHNEQFF.

The sample holds a few counts of this clonotype. V is TRBV6-2 or TRBV6-3 and J is TRBJ2-1, with D perhaps TRBD1 or TRBD2 (6 bases each). CDR3 size: 16 residues. The V gene's germline CDR1 is MNHEY and CDR2 SVGEGT. V shed 8 bases and J shed 5 bases, with 22 bases lying between them. The CDR3 DNA reads as TGTGCCAGCGAGGGATCCCGGGGGCGCTGGGACAATGAGCAGTTCTTC. This translates into CASEGSRGRWDNEQFF.

This clonotype was found a few times. The rearrangement uses TRBV27 and TRBJ2-2; possible D gene TRBD1, 6 bases. The V gene's germline CDR1 is MNHEY and CDR2 SMNVEV (reference sequence). CDR3 length: 14 residues. V gave up 6 bases and J gave up 6 bases, with 14 bases separating them. CDR3 coding DNA: TGTGCCAGCAGGGGGGCAGGGGTCGCCGGGGAGCTGTTTTTT. It is translated as CASRGAGVAGELFF.

The rearrangement joins TRBV5-1 to TRBJ2-7; the D gene is possibly TRBD2 (5 bases). The CDR3 has 14 amino acids. CDR1 is SGHRS, CDR2 YFSETQ, per germline. The V gene lost 0 bases and the J gene lost 4 bases, with 11 bases spanning the gap. The CDR3 bases are TGCGCCAGCAGCTTGGCCGGTAGCGAATACGAGCAGTACTTC. Amino acid sequence: CASSLAGSEYEQYF.

At least ten counts were recorded for this clonotype. V usage is TRBV9 and J usage is TRBJ2-2; 13 bases are a match to TRBD2. V lost 1 base and J lost 7; bases outside the gene matches: 10. In germline, CDR1 is SGDLS, CDR2 YYNGEE. This CDR3 has 18 amino acids. The CDR3 coding sequence is TGTGCCAGCAGCGTACCACTAGCGGGAGGGCCGAGGAGCGGGGAGCTGTTTTTT. Translating it yields CASSVPLAGGPRSGELFF.

This clonotype was detected many times. V usage is TRBV29-1 and J usage is TRBJ2-1, with D hard to call. Germline CDR1 SQVTM, CDR2 ANQGSEA. CDR3 length equals 15 residues. Trimming shortened V by 1 base and J by 2 bases, and 12 bases separated the two germline ends. The CDR3 is CSVEGDIRAYNEQFF. In DNA, the CDR3 is TGCAGCGTTGAAGGCGACATAAGGGCCTACAATGAGCAGTTCTTC.

The chain links TRBV7-9 to TRBJ1-2; D gene ambiguous. The CDR3 covers 18 residues. Germline V gene lookup returns CDR1 SEHNR and CDR2 FQNEAQ (reference sequence). Trimming took 2 bases from V and 3 from J, leaving 22 bases between them. The CDR3 region is CASSLPFNLGHGDYGYTF. DNA of the CDR3: TGTGCCAGCAGCTTACCCTTCAATCTAGGTCATGGCGACTATGGCTACACCTTC.

The J gene is TRBJ2-1, the V gene TRBV21-1; the D segment call TRBD2 is taken from the table without a DNA check. TRBV21-1 is a listed pseudogene. The length of the CDR3 is 16 residues. Written as DNA, the CDR3 is TGTGCCAGCAGCAACCTAACTAGCGGGAGAGGCGATGAGCAGTTCTTC. Translation: CASSNLTSGRGDEQFF.

J is TRBJ2-7 and V is TRBV7-9, with TRBD2 identical over 9 bases. This CDR3 has 13 amino acids. Germline CDR1 is SEHNR and CDR2 is FQNEAQ (reference sequence). Trimming removed 3 bases from V and 6 bases from J; junction bases left unmatched: 3. The CDR3 DNA follows: TGTGCCAGCAGCTTGCGGGAGGGGCCCGAGCAGTACTTC. Encoded protein: CASSLREGPEQYF.

A remark on this clonotype: A much larger clone differs from this one at a single base, so this may be a read error. The gene calls are TRBV6-2 or TRBV6-3 and TRBJ1-1; 9 bases line up with TRBD1. From germline, CDR1 is MNHEY and CDR2 SVGEGT. J lost 6 bases, V lost 2 bases, and 7 bases had no gene match. The CDR3 sequence is 15 residues long. The CDR3 nucleotides are TGTGCCAGCAGTTACCTTCTGGGACAGGGCGCTGAAGCTTTCTTT. Its translation: CASSYLLGQGAEAFF.

This clonotype was observed a few times. The chain is built from TRBV12-3 or TRBV12-4 and TRBJ2-7, with 7 bases lining up with TRBD1. The CDR3 is 12 amino acids. J lost 5 bases, V lost 6 bases, and 4 bases had no gene match. CDR3 protein: CASSAQGDEQYF. The CDR3 DNA follows: TGTGCCAGCAGCGCCCAGGGGGACGAGCAGTACTTC.